This TCR beta chain was captured in a study of blood T cell repertoires in COVID-19 (dated by TCRdb to about 2020). In terms of the full investigation: Samples from collaborators originated in the United States, Italy and Spain and spanned both the acute and convalescent phases of COVID-19. The material from the prospective study consisted of cDNA or gDNA derived from T cells, B-cell-depleted T cells, or PBMCs. The dataset comprised deeply sampled blood TCRbeta repertoires from subjects exposed to, actively infected with, or recovered from COVID-19. A freely available public database, intended as a resource for researchers studying the immune response to SARS-CoV-2, is where the repertoires were released. Samples were obtained from the ongoing ImmuneRACE study (first 160 participants) and from some 1,200 subjects provided by 6 global collaborators. A de-identified subject ID, COVID-19 status, age in years and sex were almost always included in the sample metadata. Where HLA class I and class II types were available, the types were taken from metadata supplied by the sample provider, not from assay-based typing. Results and caveats for the whole study, not just this receptor: The amount of clinical and demographic metadata varied by source and participant and was provided uncurated.

Concerning this clone itself: Its cognate antigen has yet to be identified. No qualities accompany the bases; no much larger clone lies one base away.

The immunoSEQ Assay, a bias-controlled multiplex PCR, was used to amplify TCRbeta CDR3 regions from genomic DNA. On the study's bioinformatics: The number of nucleated cells in each sample was estimated from the amplification of reference gene primers within the assay. To quantify the absolute abundance of each unique TCRbeta CDR3 rearrangement, sequence reads were collapsed and filtered. For each sample, productive Simpson clonality was calculated by taking the square root of Simpson's diversity index across productive rearrangements. Entries here come from immuneACCESS through TCRdb and include only in-frame sequences with V and J called. Some clones fail to appear in such tables; in the studies checked, an unresolved V gene covers under half of the shortfall, and the cause of the remainder is unknown. V and J calls and clone size are as listed in that table; D and trimming were resolved from the DNA. In this sample the table shows roughly 56,000 clones, around 91% of which occur a single time. The top ten hold less than 15% of the sample.

The CDR1 and CDR2 encoded by the germline V gene are SGHTA and FQGNSA. There are 13 amino acids in the CDR3, from cysteine to phenylalanine inclusive. Only CDR3 DNA is held: 39 bases, read in frame from base 1. V lost 5 bases and J lost 1 base; the stretch between them is 8 bases long. Collaborating institutions collected whole blood in K2EDTA tubes following their own protocols. For TCRbeta analysis, collaborators shipped samples as frozen whole blood, isolated PBMCs, or DNA extracted from either of those sample types. The receptor comes from a man aged 60 to 75 with active COVID-19. Recombination joined TRBV7-2 with TRBJ2-5; TRBD1 is perhaps the D gene, given 5 matching bases. The specimen sequenced was peripheral blood. The sequenced DNA is TGTGCCAGCAGCCGCGACAGCCAAGAGACCCAGTACTTC. Its product reads: CASSRDSQETQYF.